This T cell receptor beta chain emerged from a study of T cells in tuberculosis. The CDR3 totals 15 residues. CDR1 is MNHEY, CDR2 SVGAGI, per germline. With 0 bases removed from V and 4 bases from J, the gap between germline ends came to 10 bases. Clones were read by immunoSEQ multiplex PCR, and TCRdb kept only the in-frame ones, dropping some. The sample shows roughly 32,000 clones, 80% to 95% of them seen only once. Time point: new active TB diagnosis, blood taken before or within 7 days of starting treatment. Sequences were derived from PBMCs, sampled at tuberculosis diagnosis. The sequence was collected from an adult with tuberculosis. The chain recombines TRBV6-5 with TRBJ1-3; TRBD1 is a possible D gene (5 bases). As DNA, the CDR3 is TGTGCCAGCAGTTACTCCCCAGGGTCGGGAAACACCATATATTTT. Amino acid sequence: CASSYSPGSGNTIYF.